The next 21 T cell receptor beta chains were all read from a single sample in a study of T cell clusters in autoimmune cytopenias. TRB was amplified by touch-down multiplex PCR, primer pools A and B combined. TCRdb reprocessed the multiplex PCR reads and stores each CDR3 protein as one record, lacking DNA. Its table records more than 3,000 distinct CDR3 sequences. TRB was amplified from about 250 ng of peripheral blood genomic DNA per sample. The sample was also reused in another study, on T cell repertoires in aging, cancer and after chemotherapy.

Sequenced: peripheral blood. These receptors were taken from a human donor in good health.

This clonotype is medium-sized (0.01 to 0.1%) by frequency. The chain employs TRBV20-1 and TRBJ1-1; without DNA, the TCRdb call of TRBD1 cannot be checked. CDR1 DFQATT and CDR2 SNEGSKA come from the germline V gene (reference sequence). The CDR3 extends over 14 amino acids. This CDR3 is CSARVGGGGTEAFF.

This chain joins TRBV7-6 and TRBJ2-7; TCRdb outputs TRBD2, but without DNA this stays unchecked. This CDR3 region has 15 residues. Germline loops: CDR1 SGHVS, CDR2 FNYEAQ. CDR3 amino acids: CASSSGLAGGREQYF. Based on the CDR3 plus reference TRBV7-6 and TRBJ2-7, the full variable domain is GAGVSQSPRYKVTKRGQDVALRCDPISGHVSLYWYRQALGQGPEFLTYFNYEAQQDKSGLPNDRFSAERPEGSISTLTIQRTEQRDSAMYRCASSSGLAGGREQYFGPGTRLTVT.

Considering frequency, this clonotype is medium-sized. The chain links TRBV11-3 to TRBJ2-5; absent DNA, TCRdb's TRBD1 call cannot be checked. This CDR3 is built from 15 residues. Germline V gene data show CDR1 as SGHNT and CDR2 as YENEEA. CDR3 sequence reads: CASSSRVGAQETQYF. Supplemented by reference TRBV11-3 and TRBJ2-5, the full variable domain reads EAGVVQSPRYKIIEKKQPVAFWCNPISGHNTLYWYLQNLGQGPELLIRYENEEAVDDSQLPKDRFSAERLKGVDSTLKIQPAELGDSAVYLCASSSRVGAQETQYFGPGTRLLVL.

The chain carries TRBV21-1 and TRBJ2-3. TRBV21-1 is termed a pseudogene. CDR3 size: 17 residues. The CDR3 protein is CASSNRTPPPSTDTQYF.

Measured by frequency, this clonotype is large. V gene TRBV29-1 combines with J gene TRBJ2-7. This CDR3 contains 13 residues. Germline loops: CDR1 SQVTM, CDR2 ANQGSEA. The CDR3: CSVAGDEPYEQYF.

By frequency, this clonotype is medium-sized. The CDR3: CASSFSTGRQETQYF. The V gene is TRBV12-3 or TRBV12-4, the J gene TRBJ2-5; TCRdb's D call, TRBD1, is unchecked because there is no DNA. The CDR3 spans 15 residues.

By frequency, this clonotype registers medium-sized. The genes are TRBV13 and TRBJ2-1; TCRdb lists TRBD1, though no DNA is available to test this call. The CDR3 runs to 14 residues. Germline CDR1 is PRHDT and CDR2 is FYEKMQ (reference sequence). The CDR3 sequence: CASSRRDTYNEQFF.

This chain links TRBV14 with TRBJ2-6. This CDR3 is built from 17 residues. In germline, CDR1 is SGHDN, CDR2 FVKESK. This CDR3 reads CASSLGPPGSGANVLTF. Together with reference TRBV14 and TRBJ2-6, the CDR3 gives the full variable domain: EAGVTQFPSHSVIEKGQTVTLRCDPISGHDNLYWYRRVMGKEIKFLLHFVKESKQDESGMPNNRFLAERTGGTYSTLKVQPAELEDSGVYFCASSLGPPGSGANVLTFGAGSRLTVL.

This clonotype is called medium-sized based on its frequency. This chain's CDR3 is CASSLVRGAETQYF. The J gene is TRBJ2-5, the V gene TRBV5-5; TCRdb's assignment of TRBD2 cannot be checked, as there is no DNA. The V gene's germline CDR1 is SGHKS and CDR2 YYEKEE (reference sequence). The CDR3 has 14 residues.

This clonotype is medium-sized by frequency. V gene TRBV6-1 combines with J gene TRBJ2-2; absent DNA, TCRdb's TRBD2 call cannot be checked. CDR1 and CDR2 (germline): MNHNS, SASEGT. This CDR3 is built from 15 residues. This CDR3 reads CASTTGAGEAGELFF.

The J gene is TRBJ2-3, the V gene TRBV5-4; TCRdb designates TRBD1, a call that cannot be tested without DNA. There are 15 residues in the CDR3. The germline CDR1 and CDR2 sequences are SGHNT and YYREEE (reference sequence). CDR3: CASSSPAGGTDTQYF. Using reference TRBV5-4 and TRBJ2-3 for the parts outside the CDR3, the full variable domain is ETGVTQSPTHLIKTRGQQVTLRCSSQSGHNTVSWYQQALGQGPQFIFQYYREEENGRGNFPPRFSGLQFPNYSSELNVNALELDDSALYLCASSSPAGGTDTQYFGPGTRLTVL.

Judged by frequency, this clonotype is medium-sized (0.01 to 0.1%). The V and J genes are TRBV7-9 and TRBJ1-1. The CDR3 is 14 residues long. Per germline, CDR1 SEHNR and CDR2 FQNEAQ (reference sequence). CDR3 loop: CASSLPRQNTEAFF.

Considering frequency, this clonotype is medium-sized. This chain connects TRBV18 to TRBJ2-5. The CDR3 spans 13 residues. CDR1 and CDR2 from the germline V gene are KGHSH and LQKENI. CDR3: CASSPMGQETQYF.

Frequency places this clonotype as medium-sized. V is TRBV6-4 and J is TRBJ2-2; with no DNA, the TCRdb D assignment of TRBD2 cannot be verified. The germline gives CDR1 MRHNA, CDR2 SNTAGT. CDR3 size: 14 residues. The CDR3 region is CASSDGTNTGELFF.

CDR3 loop: CASSPSGVTGASYEQYF. The chain combines TRBV4-1 with TRBJ2-7; TCRdb's assignment of TRBD1 cannot be checked, as there is no DNA. CDR3 length: 17 amino acids. Germline V lookup: CDR1 MGHRA, CDR2 YSYEKL.

The chain is built from TRBV7-9 and TRBJ1-1; TCRdb's D gene call, TRBD1, goes unchecked for lack of DNA. CDR1 and CDR2 from the germline V gene are SEHNR and FQNEAQ (reference sequence). The CDR3 contains 15 residues. The CDR3 here is CASSLVGGTQGGAFF.

Its frequency marks this clonotype as medium-sized. The rearrangement joins TRBV6-4 to TRBJ2-1. Germline CDR1 reads MRHNA; CDR2 reads SNTAGT. This CDR3 has 13 amino acids. The CDR3 protein is CASSDSEFTEQFF.

This clonotype shows up as medium-sized (0.01 to 0.1%) by frequency. The chain has TRBV6-2 or TRBV6-3 and TRBJ1-2. The CDR3 totals 17 residues. CDR1 and CDR2 from the germline V gene are MNHEY and SVGEGT. The CDR3 is CASSYREAGAVFGGYTF.

By frequency, this clonotype registers medium-sized. The J gene is TRBJ2-7, the V gene TRBV7-2; TCRdb picks TRBD2, but there is no DNA to check that call. Germline V gives CDR1 SGHTA, CDR2 FQGNSA. This CDR3 has 13 amino acids. The CDR3 here is CASSQDSSYEQYF.

This clonotype registers medium-sized by frequency. The chain is built from TRBV4-3 and TRBJ1-2. This CDR3 has 15 amino acids. The germline CDR1 and CDR2 sequences are LGHNA and YSLEER. The chain's CDR3 is CASSQDHTAYYGYTF.

This clonotype counts as medium-sized by frequency. This chain connects TRBV20-1 to TRBJ1-1. This CDR3 contains 13 residues. Germline CDR1 DFQATT, CDR2 SNEGSKA (reference sequence). The CDR3 here is CSASGRRNTEAFF.